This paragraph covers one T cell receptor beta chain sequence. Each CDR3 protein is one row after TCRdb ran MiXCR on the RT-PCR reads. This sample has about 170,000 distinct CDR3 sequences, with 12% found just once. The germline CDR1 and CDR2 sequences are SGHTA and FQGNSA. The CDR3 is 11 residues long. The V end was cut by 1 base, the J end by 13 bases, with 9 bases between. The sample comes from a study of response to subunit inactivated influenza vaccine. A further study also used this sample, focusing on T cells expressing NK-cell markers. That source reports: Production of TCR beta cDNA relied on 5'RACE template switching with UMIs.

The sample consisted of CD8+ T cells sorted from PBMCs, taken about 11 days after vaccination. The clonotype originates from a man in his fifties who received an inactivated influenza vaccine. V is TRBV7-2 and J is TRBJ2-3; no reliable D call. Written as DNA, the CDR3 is TGTGCCAGCAGCTTAGGGACCTCGGAGTATTTT. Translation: CASSLGTSEYF. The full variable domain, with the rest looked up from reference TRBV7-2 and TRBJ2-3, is GAGVSQSPSNKVTEKGKDVELRCDPISGHTALYWYRQSLGQGLEFLIYFQGNSAPDKSGLPSDRFSAERTGGSVSTLTIQRTQQEDSAVYLCASSLGTSEYFGPGTRLTVL.